This T cell receptor beta chain stems from a study of cytomegalovirus exposure and HLA in healthy donors. Points from the study as a whole: A later analysis linked a missense variant in DCLRE1C to the trimming of TCR beta V and J genes.

Primers included in the PCR were 60 Vbeta and 13 Jbeta primers. Here immunoSEQ multiplex PCR was the method, and the copy in TCRdb shows in-frame clones only, minus some. The data contain some 100,000 clones, approximately 81% of them singletons. The trim removed 6 bases at V and 6 bases at J, leaving 7 bases unmatched. The CDR3 is 15 residues long. Germline CDR1 SNHLY, CDR2 FYNNEI. On this clone: The antigen is undetermined.

The clonotype originates from a male donor in good health and CMV-seropositive. The rearrangement joins TRBV2 to TRBJ2-3, with 12 bases identical to TRBD2. The sample taken for sequencing was PBMCs. The CDR3 reads CASRPTSGGMDTQYF. The CDR3 nucleotides are TGTGCCAGCAGGCCCACTAGCGGGGGGATGGATACGCAGTATTTT.